This TCR beta chain was recorded in a study of blood T cells in healthy people across ages (dated by TCRdb to about 2015). Background for the entire study: Template switching captured roughly one uniquely barcoded TCR beta cDNA molecule per two T cells in model experiments. To track age-related changes in TCR beta repertoire diversity, the study relied on deep sequencing normalized with unique cDNA molecular identifiers. Donors were grouped into four age groups: young (average about 15 years), middle-aged (less than 40), aged (around 62) and long-lived (approximately 75). To avoid experimental bias, donors of different ages were spread randomly across the sequencing lanes. Two additional independent replicas of 1 million unique cDNA reads from the same blood draw were analyzed for two donors (one aged 18 to 30 and one aged 80 or older). The investigation overall reported the following: Compared with the aged group, more naive CD4+ T cells, fewer expanded clones and increased TCR diversity were shown by the long-lived group, suggesting age selection. Estimates of total diversity based on one million sequenced T cells were regarded as lower bounds and as underestimates. Bulk unsorted PBMC profiling prevented conclusive comparison of naive and antigen-experienced compartments. As age increased, observed TCR beta diversity per million T cells dropped in a roughly linear way, and a significant reduction was already evident by age around 41. Because donor CMV infection status was unknown, age-related changes in expanded clonotypes were potentially confounded. The percentage of naive T cells measured by flow cytometry correlated strongly with observed TCR beta diversity.

About this clonotype itself: Its antigen remains unidentified. Base qualities were left out, and no much larger clone turns up one base away.

Libraries were built with 5' RACE. Sequencing used an Illumina HiSeq 2500. A second PCR of roughly 7 to 11 cycles was performed with a sample-barcoded 5' primer and a J-beta primer mix. Each TCR beta cDNA molecule received a unique molecular identifier from a template-switch 5' adaptor carrying 12 random nucleotides. At least 2.5 million CDR3-containing paired-end reads were obtained from each sample. First-strand cDNA synthesis was performed from all RNA using the Mint cDNA synthesis kit, with priming by a TRBC-specific oligonucleotide. Following uracil-DNA glycosylase treatment, a first 18-cycle PCR with universal primers M1SS and BC2_uni_R was performed on all cDNA. Processing in the source paper ran as follows. Each sample was normalized by randomly selecting 1 million high-quality reads, each carrying a distinct molecular identifier. Reads sharing molecular identifiers were discarded rather than binned into consensus sequences. CDR3 identification, clonotype clustering and error correction used MiTCR with a Q25 quality threshold and the strictest error-elimination algorithm. A nonparametric unseen species model with Euler transformation was used to estimate a lower bound on total TCR beta diversity. The public reads were run again by TCRdb, first through fastp at Q25 and then through MiXCR, and only productive beta chains were kept. CDR3 protein duplicates are merged, each entry listing the most common genes and DNA. TCRdb's processing, not the authors', yielded these V and J calls. The sample records fewer than 950,000 distinct CDR3 sequences, about 37% of which are singletons. The ten largest clonotypes hold under 15% of the sample.

The donors were 40 or so Caucasian individuals from Russia, aged roughly 6 to 100 years, who were systemically healthy. Around 9.9 milliliters of peripheral blood were collected from each donor into EDTA-treated Vacutainer tubes. Ficoll-Paque density-gradient centrifugation was used to isolate PBMCs, with at least 7 million obtained per sample. Total RNA, at least 6 micrograms per sample, was extracted from PBMCs with Trizol reagent. For every donor, an aliquot of PBMCs went through flow cytometry to measure the percentages of naive CD45RAhigh/CD27high T cells. The cysteine opens and the phenylalanine closes a CDR3 of 16 amino acids. CDR3 DNA only is kept here, 48 bases in frame from base 1. Cut back by 4 bases and 7 bases, the V and J ends lie 21 bases apart. The germline V gene encodes CDR1 SGDLS and CDR2 YYNGEE.

The sample was blood. Here the chain combines TRBV9 and TRBJ2-1; a tentative D call is TRBD1 (6 bases match). The sequence came from a man younger than 35 in good health. DNA sequence: TGTGCCAGCAGCTTGAACAGGGTTAGTGGGCATAATGAGCAGTTCTTC. This codes for CASSLNRVSGHNEQFF.